The rows below give T cell receptor beta chains drawn from one sample of a study of cytomegalovirus exposure and HLA in healthy donors. Data came from immunoSEQ multiplex PCR; TCRdb stores just in-frame clones and leaves some out. The sample carries more than 110,000 clones, nearly 10% recorded once. The sequenced sample consisted of PBMCs. The receptors were sampled from a middle-aged man in good health and CMV-seronegative. The CDR3 runs from the conserved cysteine through the conserved F or W. The D gene is left open where the match is weak.

>-|TRBJ2-7|TRBV28
CASTAQGREQYF
>TRBD2|TRBJ2-1|TRBV9
CASSVGTSGSMLFEQFF
>-|TRBJ2-2|TRBV10-2
CASGRSDTGELFF
>-|TRBJ1-4|TRBV25-1
CASSAGGNEKLFF
>TRBD2|TRBJ2-3|TRBV9
CASSYSGREDTQYF
>-|TRBJ1-1|TRBV7-3
CASSLGSLDSSNTEAFF
>-|TRBJ1-2|TRBV7-6
CASSLSGSTYGYTF
>-|TRBJ1-6|TRBV9
CASRTGVNGPLHF
>TRBD1|TRBJ2-7|TRBV5-1
CASRNPGQGLYEQYF
>-|TRBJ2-1|TRBV9
CASSPREKSYNEQFF
>-|TRBJ2-5|TRBV10-1
CASSQSPRETQYF
>TRBD1|TRBJ1-2|TRBV4-1
CASSQAPGQDYGYTF
>-|TRBJ1-6|TRBV7-8
CASSLRGSDNSPLHF
>TRBD1|TRBJ1-2|TRBV27
CASSLSPPYETGSYGYTF
>-|TRBJ1-2|TRBV30
CAWAAGGGYTF
>-|TRBJ1-2|TRBV9
CASSTGGDYGYTF
>-|TRBJ1-5|TRBV19
CASSGGFGVSYSNQPQHF
>-|TRBJ1-2|TRBV20-1
CSARTVLGYTF
>TRBD1|TRBJ1-1|TRBV5-1
CASSPGGGQGTPEAFF
>-|TRBJ1-1|TRBV2
CASSEGLRIATEAFF
>-|TRBJ1-2|TRBV7-9
CASSLATRSDGYTF
>-|TRBJ1-2|TRBV5-6
CASSRIGFAYTF
>-|TRBJ2-1|TRBV6-6
CASSYSTGTGQFF
>-|TRBJ1-4|TRBV7-6
CASSPQPLSTNEKLFF
>-|TRBJ1-1|TRBV14
CASSLSRDTEAFF
>TRBD1|TRBJ2-7|TRBV27
CASSSRDRGSYEQYF
>TRBD1|TRBJ2-7|TRBV30
CAWSGTGARYEQYF
>TRBD1|TRBJ1-2|TRBV29-1
CSIYTGAYGYTF
>-|TRBJ2-1|TRBV4-1
CASSQELVDEQFF
>-|TRBJ2-7|TRBV5-5
CASSSDRTYEQYF
>TRBD2|TRBJ2-1|TRBV2
CASSEDGGRAANEQFF
>-|TRBJ2-2|TRBV30
CAWRSLLNTGELFF
>-|TRBJ2-2|TRBV6-6
CASWDTGLVRELFF
>-|TRBJ1-5|TRBV28
CASSNPGGGGGNQPQHF
>-|TRBJ1-2|TRBV6-1
CASSERVVRDNYGYTF
>-|TRBJ1-2|TRBV19
CASSIGAEIYGYTF